This T cell receptor (beta chain) was recorded in a study of blood T cell repertoires in COVID-19. This CDR3 spans 12 amino acids. Germline CDR1 reads SNHLY; CDR2 reads FYNNEI. Trimming removed 7 bases from V and 2 bases from J, with 9 bases in between. Assay: immunoSEQ multiplex PCR; the TCRdb copy retains only in-frame clones and omits some. The repertoire consists of around 91,000 clones, with around 79% occurring once and the leading ten covering about a sixth. The sample comprised peripheral blood. The clonotype comes from an elderly woman with active or convalescent COVID-19. The rearrangement uses TRBV2 and TRBJ2-7; D call uncertain. The CDR3 coding sequence is TGTGCCAGCATTAACCGAGCCTACGAGCAGTACTTC. The encoded protein is CASINRAYEQYF.